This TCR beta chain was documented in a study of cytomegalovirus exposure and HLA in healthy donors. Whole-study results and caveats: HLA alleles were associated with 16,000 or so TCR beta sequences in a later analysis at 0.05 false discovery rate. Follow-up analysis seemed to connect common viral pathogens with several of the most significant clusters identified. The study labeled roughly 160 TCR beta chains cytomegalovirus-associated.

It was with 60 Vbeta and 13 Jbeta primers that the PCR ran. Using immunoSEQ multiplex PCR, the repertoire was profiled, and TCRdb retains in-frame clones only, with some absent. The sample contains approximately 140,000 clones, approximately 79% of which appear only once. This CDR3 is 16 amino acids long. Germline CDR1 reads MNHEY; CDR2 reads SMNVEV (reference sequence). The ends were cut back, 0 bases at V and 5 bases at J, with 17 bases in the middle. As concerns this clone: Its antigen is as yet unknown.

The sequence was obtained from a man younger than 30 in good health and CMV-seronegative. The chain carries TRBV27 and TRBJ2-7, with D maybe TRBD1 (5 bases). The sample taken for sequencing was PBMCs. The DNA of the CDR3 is TGTGCCAGCAGTTTATCGGTCAGGGTTTACCTCCACGAGCAGTACTTC. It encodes CASSLSVRVYLHEQYF.